The 4 T cell receptor beta chains below were found in one sample sequenced in a study of cytomegalovirus exposure and HLA in healthy donors. Generated by immunoSEQ multiplex PCR, the TCRdb table keeps only in-frame clones and is missing some. The sample lists about 120,000 clones; approximately 81% were seen once. Sequencing used PBMCs. These receptors were obtained from a woman in her 30s in good health and CMV-seronegative.

The chain uses TRBV7-6 and TRBJ2-1, with D possibly matching TRBD1 (6 bases). Trimming shortened V by 5 bases and J by 6 bases, and 23 bases separated the two germline ends. Germline CDR1 reads SGHVS; CDR2 reads FNYEAQ. The CDR3 sequence is 17 residues long. The CDR3 loop is CASSPAGTSFGANEQFF. Here the CDR3 DNA reads TGTGCCAGCAGCCCCGCAGGGACATCATTTGGTGCCAATGAGCAGTTCTTC.

This chain links TRBV7-6 with TRBJ2-7, with 9 positions matching TRBD1. CDR1 and CDR2 from the germline V gene are SGHVS and FNYEAQ. Losses at the gene ends were 5 bases for V and 4 bases for J; bases not matched to a gene: 12. The CDR3 totals 16 residues. CDR3 sequence (DNA): TGTGCCAGCAGCCAAGGGGCGGGGGACAGGGAATACGAGCAGTACTTC. Its translation is CASSQGAGDREYEQYF.

CDR3 residues: CASSNSGEQYF. CDR3 coding DNA: TGTGCCAGCAGTAACAGTGGCGAGCAGTACTTC. The genes are TRBV6-5 and TRBJ2-7; D remains unclear. V was shortened by 5 bases and J by 6 bases, with 8 bases between the two germline ends. The CDR3 spans 11 residues. The germline V gene has CDR1 MNHEY and CDR2 SVGAGI.

This sequence joins TRBV27 and TRBJ2-6; 7 bases match TRBD1. The trim removed 4 bases at V and 1 base at J, leaving 1 base unmatched. In germline, CDR1 is MNHEY, CDR2 SMNVEV (reference sequence). The CDR3 totals 15 residues. The CDR3: CASSSGGSGANVLTF. The CDR3 DNA reads as TGTGCCAGCAGTTCAGGGGGATCTGGGGCCAACGTCCTGACTTTC.